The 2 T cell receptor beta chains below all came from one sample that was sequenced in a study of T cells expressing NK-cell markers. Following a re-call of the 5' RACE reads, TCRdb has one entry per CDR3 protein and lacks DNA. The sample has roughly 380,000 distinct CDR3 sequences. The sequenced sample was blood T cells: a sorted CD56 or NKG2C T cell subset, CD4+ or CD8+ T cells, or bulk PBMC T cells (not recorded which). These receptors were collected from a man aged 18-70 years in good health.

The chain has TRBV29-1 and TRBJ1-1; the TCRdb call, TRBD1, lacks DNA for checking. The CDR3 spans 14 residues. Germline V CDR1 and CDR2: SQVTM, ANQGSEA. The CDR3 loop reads CSVLLRTGYTEAFF. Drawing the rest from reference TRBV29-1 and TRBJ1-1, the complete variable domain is SAVISQKPSRDICQRGTSLTIQCQVDSQVTMMFWYRQQPGQSLTLIATANQGSEATYESGFVIDKFPISRPNLTFSTLTVSNMSPEDSSIYLCSVLLRTGYTEAFFGQGTRLTVV.

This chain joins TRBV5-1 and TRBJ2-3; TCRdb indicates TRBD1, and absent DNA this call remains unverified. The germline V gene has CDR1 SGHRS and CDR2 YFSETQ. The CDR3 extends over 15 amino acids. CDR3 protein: CASSTNRGPTDTQYF.